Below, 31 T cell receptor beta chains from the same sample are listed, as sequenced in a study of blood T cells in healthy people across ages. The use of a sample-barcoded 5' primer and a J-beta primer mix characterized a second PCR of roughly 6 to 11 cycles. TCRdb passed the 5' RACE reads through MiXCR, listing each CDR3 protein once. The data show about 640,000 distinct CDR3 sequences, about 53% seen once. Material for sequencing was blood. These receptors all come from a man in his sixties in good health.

This chain's CDR3 is CASSTSRQGRETQYF. Written as DNA, the CDR3 is TGTGCCAGCAGCACAAGCCGACAAGGGCGGGAGACCCAGTACTTC. The chain has TRBV6-5 and TRBJ2-5; D remains unclear. V lost 6 bases, J lost 5 bases, and 19 bases lay in between. The CDR3 consists of 15 residues. The germline V gene encodes CDR1 MNHEY and CDR2 SVGAGI.

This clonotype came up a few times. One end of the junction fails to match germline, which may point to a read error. CDR3 nucleotides: TGTGCCAGCTCGCCACAGGGTTCCGAGACCCAGTACTTC. Protein sequence: CASSPQGSETQYF. The rearrangement links TRBV18 to TRBJ2-7; TRBD1 might be the D (6 bases). The J call is doubtful: the DNA matches TRBJ2-5 better. Germline-derived CDR1 and CDR2 are KGHSH and LQKENI. The CDR3 is 13 amino acids.

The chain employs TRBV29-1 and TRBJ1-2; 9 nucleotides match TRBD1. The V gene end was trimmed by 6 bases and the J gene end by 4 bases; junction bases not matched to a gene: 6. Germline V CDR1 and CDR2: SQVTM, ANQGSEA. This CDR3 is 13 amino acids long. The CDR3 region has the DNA TGCAGCGTCGCCGGACAGGGGACCTATGGCTACACCTTC. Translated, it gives CSVAGQGTYGYTF.

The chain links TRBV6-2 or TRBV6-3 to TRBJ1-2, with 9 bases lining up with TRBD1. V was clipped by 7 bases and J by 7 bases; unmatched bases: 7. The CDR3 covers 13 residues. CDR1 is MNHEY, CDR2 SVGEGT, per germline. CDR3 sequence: CASNRTGVGGYTF. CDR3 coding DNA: TGTGCCAGCAACAGGACAGGGGTTGGTGGCTACACCTTC.

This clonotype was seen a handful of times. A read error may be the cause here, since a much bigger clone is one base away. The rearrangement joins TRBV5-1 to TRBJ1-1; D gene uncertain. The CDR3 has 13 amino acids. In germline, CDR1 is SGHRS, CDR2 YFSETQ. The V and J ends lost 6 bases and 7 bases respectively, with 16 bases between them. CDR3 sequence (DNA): TGCGCCAGCAAGGCTGCAGTTGGGGTTGAAGCTTTCTTT. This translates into CASKAAVGVEAFF.

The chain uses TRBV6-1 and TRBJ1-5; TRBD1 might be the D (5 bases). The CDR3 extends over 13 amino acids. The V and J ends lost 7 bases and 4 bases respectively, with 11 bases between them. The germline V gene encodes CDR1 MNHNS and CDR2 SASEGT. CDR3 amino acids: CASKAGPNQPQHF. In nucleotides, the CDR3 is TGTGCCAGCAAGGCAGGGCCTAATCAGCCCCAGCATTTT.

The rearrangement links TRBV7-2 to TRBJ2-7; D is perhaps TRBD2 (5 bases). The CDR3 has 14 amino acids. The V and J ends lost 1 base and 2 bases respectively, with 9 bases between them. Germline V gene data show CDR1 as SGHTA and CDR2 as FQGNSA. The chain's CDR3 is CASSLVPGTYEQYF. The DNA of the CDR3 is TGTGCCAGCAGCTTAGTTCCGGGGACCTACGAGCAGTACTTC.

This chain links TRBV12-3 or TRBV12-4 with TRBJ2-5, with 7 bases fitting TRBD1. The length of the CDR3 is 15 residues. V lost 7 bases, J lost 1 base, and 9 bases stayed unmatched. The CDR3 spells CASTPRQGAQETQYF. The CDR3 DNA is TGTGCCAGCACCCCCCGACAGGGAGCCCAAGAGACCCAGTACTTC.

CDR3 amino acids: CASSLARGLGSPLHF. CDR3 in DNA: TGTGCCAGCAGTTTAGCGAGGGGGCTAGGTTCACCCCTCCACTTT. This chain joins TRBV12-3 or TRBV12-4 and TRBJ1-6; 7 bases line up with TRBD1. The V and J ends lost 0 bases and 9 bases, in that order; junction bases with no gene match: 5. This CDR3 comprises 15 residues.

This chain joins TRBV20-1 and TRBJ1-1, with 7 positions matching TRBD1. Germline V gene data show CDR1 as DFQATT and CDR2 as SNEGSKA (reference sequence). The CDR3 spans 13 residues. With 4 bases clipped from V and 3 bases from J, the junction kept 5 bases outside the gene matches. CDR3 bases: TGCAGTGCTAAAACAGGGGTTCACACTGAAGCTTTCTTT. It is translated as CSAKTGVHTEAFF.

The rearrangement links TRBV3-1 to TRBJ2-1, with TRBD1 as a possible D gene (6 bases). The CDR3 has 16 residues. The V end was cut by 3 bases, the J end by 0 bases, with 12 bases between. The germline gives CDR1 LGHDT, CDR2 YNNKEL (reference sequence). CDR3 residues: CASSHPTGSSYNEQFF. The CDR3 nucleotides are TGTGCCAGCAGCCATCCGACAGGCAGCTCCTACAATGAGCAGTTCTTC.

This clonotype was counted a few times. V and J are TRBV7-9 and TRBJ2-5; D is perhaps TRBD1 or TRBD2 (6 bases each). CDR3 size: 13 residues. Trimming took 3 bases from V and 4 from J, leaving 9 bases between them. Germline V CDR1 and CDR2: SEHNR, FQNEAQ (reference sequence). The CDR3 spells CASSFTGAETQYF. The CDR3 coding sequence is TGTGCCAGCAGCTTCACGGGGGCAGAGACCCAGTACTTC.

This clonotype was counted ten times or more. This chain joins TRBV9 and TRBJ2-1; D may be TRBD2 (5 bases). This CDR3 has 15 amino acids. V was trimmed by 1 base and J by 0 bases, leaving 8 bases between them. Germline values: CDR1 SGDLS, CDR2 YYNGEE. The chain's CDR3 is CASSVTGSSYNEQFF. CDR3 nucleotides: TGTGCCAGCAGCGTAACGGGGAGCTCCTACAATGAGCAGTTCTTC.

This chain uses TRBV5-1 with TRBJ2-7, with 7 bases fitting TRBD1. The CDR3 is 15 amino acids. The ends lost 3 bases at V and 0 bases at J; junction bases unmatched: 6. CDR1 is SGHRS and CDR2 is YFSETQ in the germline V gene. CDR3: CASSSGTASSYEQYF. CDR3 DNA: TGCGCCAGCAGCTCCGGGACAGCTAGCTCCTACGAGCAGTACTTC.

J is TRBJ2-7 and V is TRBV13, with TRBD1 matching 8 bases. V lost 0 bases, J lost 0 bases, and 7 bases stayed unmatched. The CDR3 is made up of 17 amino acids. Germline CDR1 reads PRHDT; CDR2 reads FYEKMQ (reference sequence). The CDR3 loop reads CASSLGGPGGPSYEQYF. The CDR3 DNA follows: TGTGCCAGCAGCTTAGGAGGCCCAGGGGGCCCCTCCTACGAGCAGTACTTC.

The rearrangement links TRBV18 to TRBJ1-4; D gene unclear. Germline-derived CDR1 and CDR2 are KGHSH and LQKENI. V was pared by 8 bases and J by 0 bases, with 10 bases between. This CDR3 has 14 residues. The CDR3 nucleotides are TGTGCCAGCGCCGCGACTGCAACTAATGAAAAACTGTTTTTT. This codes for CASAATATNEKLFF. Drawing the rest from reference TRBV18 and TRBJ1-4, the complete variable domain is NAGVMQNPRHLVRRRGQEARLRCSPMKGHSHVYWYRQLPEEGLKFMVYLQKENIIDESGMPKERFSAEFPKEGPSILRIQQVVRGDSAAYFCASAATATNEKLFFGSGTQLSVL.

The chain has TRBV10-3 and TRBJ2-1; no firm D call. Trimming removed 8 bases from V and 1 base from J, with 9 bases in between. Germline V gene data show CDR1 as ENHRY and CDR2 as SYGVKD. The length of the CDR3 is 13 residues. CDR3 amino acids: CAIGYSSYNEQFF. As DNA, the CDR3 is TGTGCCATCGGATACTCGTCCTACAATGAGCAGTTCTTC.

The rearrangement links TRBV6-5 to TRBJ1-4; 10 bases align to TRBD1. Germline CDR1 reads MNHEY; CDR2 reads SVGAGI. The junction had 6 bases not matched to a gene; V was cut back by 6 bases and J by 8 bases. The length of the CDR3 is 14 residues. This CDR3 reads CASRSTGGREKLFF. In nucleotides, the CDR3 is TGTGCCAGCAGGTCGACAGGGGGCAGGGAAAAACTGTTTTTT.

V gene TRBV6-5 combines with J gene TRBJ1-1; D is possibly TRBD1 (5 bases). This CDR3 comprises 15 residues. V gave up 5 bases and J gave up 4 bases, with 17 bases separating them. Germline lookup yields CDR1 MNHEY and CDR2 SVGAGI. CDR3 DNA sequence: TGTGCCAGCAGTAATCCGGGGGAAGGCCGCACTGAAGCTTTCTTT. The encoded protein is CASSNPGEGRTEAFF.

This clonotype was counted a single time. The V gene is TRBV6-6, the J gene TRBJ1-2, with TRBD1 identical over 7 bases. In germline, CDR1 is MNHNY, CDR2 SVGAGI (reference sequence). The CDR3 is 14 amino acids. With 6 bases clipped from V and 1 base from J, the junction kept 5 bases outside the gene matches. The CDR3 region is CASRGQNDNYGYTF. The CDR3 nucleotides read TGTGCCAGCAGGGGACAGAACGATAACTATGGCTACACCTTC.

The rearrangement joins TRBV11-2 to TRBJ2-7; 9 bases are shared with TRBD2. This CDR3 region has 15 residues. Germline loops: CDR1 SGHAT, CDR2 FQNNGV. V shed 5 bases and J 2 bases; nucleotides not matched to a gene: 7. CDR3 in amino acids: CASSASLAGPYEQYF. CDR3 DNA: TGTGCCAGCAGCGCCTCGCTAGCGGGGCCCTACGAGCAGTACTTC.

The DNA of the CDR3 is TGCAGCGTTGAGGTTTCGACAGAGCAGTTCTTC. This gives the protein CSVEVSTEQFF. The chain combines TRBV29-1 with TRBJ2-1; D is unresolved. The CDR3 sequence is 11 residues long. The V end was cut by 3 bases, the J end by 10 bases, with 10 bases between. The germline gives CDR1 SQVTM, CDR2 ANQGSEA.

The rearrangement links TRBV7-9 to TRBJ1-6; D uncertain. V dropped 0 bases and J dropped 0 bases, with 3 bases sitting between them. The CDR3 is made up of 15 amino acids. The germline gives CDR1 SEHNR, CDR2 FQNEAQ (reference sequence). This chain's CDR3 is CASSLANSYNSPLHF. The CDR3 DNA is TGTGCCAGCAGCTTAGCTAACTCCTATAATTCACCCCTCCACTTT.

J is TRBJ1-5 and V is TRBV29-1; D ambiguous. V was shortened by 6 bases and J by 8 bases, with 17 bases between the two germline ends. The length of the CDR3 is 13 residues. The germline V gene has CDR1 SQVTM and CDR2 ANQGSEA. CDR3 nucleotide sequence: TGCAGCGTCAGAGACGGGTGGGGTGAGCCCCAGCATTTT. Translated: CSVRDGWGEPQHF.

CDR3 sequence reads: CASSSGTGGELFF. CDR3 DNA sequence: TGTGCCAGCAGCTCGGGGACAGGGGGGGAGCTGTTTTTT. The chain links TRBV11-2 to TRBJ2-2, with 9 bases lining up with TRBD1. Unmatched junction bases numbered 2, after V lost 4 bases and J lost 8 bases. Per the germline V gene, CDR1 is SGHAT and CDR2 is FQNNGV. This CDR3 spans 13 amino acids. The whole variable domain, filled in from reference TRBV11-2 and TRBJ2-2, reads EAGVAQSPRYKIIEKRQSVAFWCNPISGHATLYWYQQILGQGPKLLIQFQNNGVVDDSQLPKDRFSAERLKGVDSTLKIQPAKLEDSAVYLCASSSGTGGELFFGEGSRLTVL.

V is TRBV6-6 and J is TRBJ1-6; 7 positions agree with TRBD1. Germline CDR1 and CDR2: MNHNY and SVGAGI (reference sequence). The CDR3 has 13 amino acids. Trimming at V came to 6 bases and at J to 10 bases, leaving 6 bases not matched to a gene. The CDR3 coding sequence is TGTGCCAGCAGCCCCACAGGGGTCTCACCCCTCCACTTT. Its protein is CASSPTGVSPLHF.

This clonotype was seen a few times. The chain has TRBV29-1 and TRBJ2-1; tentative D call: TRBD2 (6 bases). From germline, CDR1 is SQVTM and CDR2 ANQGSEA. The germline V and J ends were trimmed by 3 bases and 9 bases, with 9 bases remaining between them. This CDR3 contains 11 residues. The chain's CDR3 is CSVDRGSEQFF. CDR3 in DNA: TGCAGCGTTGATCGGGGGAGTGAGCAGTTCTTC.

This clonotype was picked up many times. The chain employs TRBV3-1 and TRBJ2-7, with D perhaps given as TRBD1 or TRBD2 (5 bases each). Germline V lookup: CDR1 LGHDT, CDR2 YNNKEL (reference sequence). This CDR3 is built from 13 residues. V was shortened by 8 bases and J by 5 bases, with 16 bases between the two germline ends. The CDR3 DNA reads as TGTGCCAGCCAAATCCTTGGGGGAAACGAGCAGTACTTC. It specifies CASQILGGNEQYF.

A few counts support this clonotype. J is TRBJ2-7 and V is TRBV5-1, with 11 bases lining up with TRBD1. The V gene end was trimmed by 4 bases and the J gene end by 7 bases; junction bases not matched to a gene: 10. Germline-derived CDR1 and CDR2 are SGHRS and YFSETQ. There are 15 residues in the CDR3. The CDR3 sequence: CASSTGTGGYNEQYF. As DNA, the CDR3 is TGCGCCAGCAGCACCGGGACAGGGGGATACAATGAGCAGTACTTC.

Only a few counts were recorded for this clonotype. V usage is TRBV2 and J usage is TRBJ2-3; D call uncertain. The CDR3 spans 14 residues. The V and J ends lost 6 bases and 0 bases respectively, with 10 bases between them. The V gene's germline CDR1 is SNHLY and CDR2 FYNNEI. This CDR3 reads CASRRGTSTDTQYF. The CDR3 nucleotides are TGTGCCAGCAGGCGAGGAACCAGCACAGATACGCAGTATTTT.

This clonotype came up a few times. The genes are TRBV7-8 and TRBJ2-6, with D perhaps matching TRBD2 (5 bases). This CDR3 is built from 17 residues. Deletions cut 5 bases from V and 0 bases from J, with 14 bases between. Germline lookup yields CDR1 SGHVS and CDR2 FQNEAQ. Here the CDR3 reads CASSLLIRDSGANVLTF. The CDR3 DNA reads TGTGCCAGCAGCCTCTTAATACGGGACTCTGGGGCCAACGTCCTGACTTTC.